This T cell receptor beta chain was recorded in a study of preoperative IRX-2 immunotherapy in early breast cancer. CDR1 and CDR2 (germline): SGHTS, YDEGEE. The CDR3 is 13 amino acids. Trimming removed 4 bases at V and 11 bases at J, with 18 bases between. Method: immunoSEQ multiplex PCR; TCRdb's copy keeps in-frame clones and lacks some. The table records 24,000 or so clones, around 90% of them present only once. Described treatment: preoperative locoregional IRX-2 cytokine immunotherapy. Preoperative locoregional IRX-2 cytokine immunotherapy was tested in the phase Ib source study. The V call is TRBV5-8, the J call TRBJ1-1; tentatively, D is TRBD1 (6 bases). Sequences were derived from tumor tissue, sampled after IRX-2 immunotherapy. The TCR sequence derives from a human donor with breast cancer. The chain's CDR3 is CASSLGQPGLAFF. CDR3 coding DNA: TGTGCCAGCAGCCTGGGACAACCGGGCTTGGCTTTCTTT.